The 5 T cell receptor beta chains in this list originate from one sample, sequenced in a study of blood T cell repertoires in COVID-19. Produced via immunoSEQ multiplex PCR; TCRdb's table is partial and in-frame only. The sample contains around 300,000 clones, around 87% of which appear only once. Material for sequencing was peripheral blood. These receptors were obtained from a woman aged 45-60 years with active or convalescent COVID-19.

The chain recombines TRBV28 with TRBJ2-1; 7 nucleotides agree with TRBD1. This CDR3 has 15 residues. Looked up from germline, CDR1 is MDHEN and CDR2 is SYDVKM. V shed 5 bases and J 5 bases; nucleotides not matched to a gene: 9. DNA of the CDR3: TGTGCCAGCAGTAAGGGGGCGCCTAGGGACAATGAGCAGTTCTTC. Translated, it gives CASSKGAPRDNEQFF.

This chain joins TRBV28 and TRBJ2-4; 9 bases line up with TRBD2. V shed 5 bases, J shed 1 base, and the junction held 15 bases outside the gene matches. This CDR3 is built from 19 residues. Germline V gene sequence: CDR1 MDHEN, CDR2 SYDVKM. The CDR3 coding sequence is TGTGCCAGCAGTCCCCCTTTAGGTAGCGGGAGTGGGGCCAAAAACATTCAGTACTTC. This gives the protein CASSPPLGSGSGAKNIQYF.

This chain joins TRBV9 and TRBJ2-5; 11 nucleotides agree with TRBD2. Trimming took 0 bases from V and 5 from J; bases not matched to a gene: 9. Germline values: CDR1 SGDLS, CDR2 YYNGEE. CDR3 size: 17 residues. In DNA, the CDR3 is TGTGCCAGCAGCGTAGTTCCCCTAGCGGGGGGTGGGGAGACCCAGTACTTC. This gives the protein CASSVVPLAGGGETQYF.

The chain has TRBV11-2 and TRBJ2-3; the match to TRBD2 covers 12 bases. Germline CDR1 is SGHAT and CDR2 is FQNNGV. This CDR3 contains 16 residues. V lost 2 bases to trimming and J lost 8 bases; unmatched junction nucleotides: 8. The CDR3 loop is CASSLLTSGGRGTQYF. As DNA, the CDR3 is TGTGCCAGCAGCTTATTAACTAGCGGGGGGAGGGGTACGCAGTATTTT.

The chain employs TRBV30 and TRBJ1-3, with D uncertain. The CDR3 consists of 14 residues. The V end was cut by 4 bases, the J end by 0 bases, with 10 bases between. Germline V gives CDR1 GTSNPN, CDR2 SVGIG (reference sequence). CDR3: CAWTLLDSGNTIYF. The CDR3 coding sequence is TGTGCCTGGACCCTCTTAGACTCTGGAAACACCATATATTTT.